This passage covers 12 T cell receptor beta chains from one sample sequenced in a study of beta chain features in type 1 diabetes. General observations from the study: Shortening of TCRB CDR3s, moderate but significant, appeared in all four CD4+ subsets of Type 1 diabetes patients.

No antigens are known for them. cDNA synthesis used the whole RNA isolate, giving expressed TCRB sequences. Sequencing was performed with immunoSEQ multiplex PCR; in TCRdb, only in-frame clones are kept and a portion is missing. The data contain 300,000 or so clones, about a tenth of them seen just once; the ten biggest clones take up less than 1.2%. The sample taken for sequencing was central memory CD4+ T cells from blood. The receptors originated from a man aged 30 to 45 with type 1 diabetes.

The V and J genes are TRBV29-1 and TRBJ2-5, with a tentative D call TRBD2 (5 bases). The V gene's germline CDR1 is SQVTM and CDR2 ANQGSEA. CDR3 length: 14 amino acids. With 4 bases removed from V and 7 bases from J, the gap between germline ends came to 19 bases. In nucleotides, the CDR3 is TGCAGCGTTGGACGGTCTAGCTCTACGGGGACCCAGTACTTC. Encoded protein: CSVGRSSSTGTQYF. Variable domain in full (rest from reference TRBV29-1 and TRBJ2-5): SAVISQKPSRDICQRGTSLTIQCQVDSQVTMMFWYRQQPGQSLTLIATANQGSEATYESGFVIDKFPISRPNLTFSTLTVSNMSPEDSSIYLCSVGRSSSTGTQYFGPGTRLLVL.

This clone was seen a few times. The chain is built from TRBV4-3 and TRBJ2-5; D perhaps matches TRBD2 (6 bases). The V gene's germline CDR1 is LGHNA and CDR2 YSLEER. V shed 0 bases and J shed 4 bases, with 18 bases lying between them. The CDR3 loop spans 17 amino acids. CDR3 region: CASSQDPPTGGTETQYF. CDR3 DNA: TGCGCCAGCAGCCAAGATCCTCCGACCGGGGGTACAGAGACCCAGTACTTC.

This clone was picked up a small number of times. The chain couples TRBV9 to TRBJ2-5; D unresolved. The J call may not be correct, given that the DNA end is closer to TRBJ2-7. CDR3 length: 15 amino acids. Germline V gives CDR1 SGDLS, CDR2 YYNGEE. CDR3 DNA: TGTGCCAGCAGCGTAGGACCCACGGATACCTACGAGCAGTACTTC. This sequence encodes CASSVGPTDTYEQYF.

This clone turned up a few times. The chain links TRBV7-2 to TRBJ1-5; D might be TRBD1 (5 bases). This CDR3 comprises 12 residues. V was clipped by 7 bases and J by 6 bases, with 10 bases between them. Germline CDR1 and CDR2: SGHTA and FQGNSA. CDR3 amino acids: CASTSGGQPQHF. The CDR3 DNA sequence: TGTGCCAGCACCTCCGGGGGTCAGCCCCAGCATTTT.

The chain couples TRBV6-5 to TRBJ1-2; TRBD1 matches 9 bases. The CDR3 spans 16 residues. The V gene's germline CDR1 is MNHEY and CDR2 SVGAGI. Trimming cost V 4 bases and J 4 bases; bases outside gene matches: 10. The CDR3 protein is CASSSTPGQGSYGYTF. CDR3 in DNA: TGTGCCAGCAGTTCCACTCCGGGACAGGGTAGCTATGGCTACACCTTC.

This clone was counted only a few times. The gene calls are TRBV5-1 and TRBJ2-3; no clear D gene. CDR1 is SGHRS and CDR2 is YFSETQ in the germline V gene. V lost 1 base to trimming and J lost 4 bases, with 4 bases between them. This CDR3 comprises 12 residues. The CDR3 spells CASSLWSDTQYF. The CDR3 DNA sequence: TGCGCCAGCAGCTTGTGGTCAGATACGCAGTATTTT.

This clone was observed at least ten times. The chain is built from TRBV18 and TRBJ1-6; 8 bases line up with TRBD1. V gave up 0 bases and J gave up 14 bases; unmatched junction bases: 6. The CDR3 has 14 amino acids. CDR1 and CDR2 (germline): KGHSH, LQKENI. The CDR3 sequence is CASSPPGQAASLHF. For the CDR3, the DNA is TGTGCCAGCTCACCACCGGGACAGGCCGCCTCCCTCCACTTT. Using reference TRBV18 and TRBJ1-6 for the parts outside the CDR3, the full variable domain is NAGVMQNPRHLVRRRGQEARLRCSPMKGHSHVYWYRQLPEEGLKFMVYLQKENIIDESGMPKERFSAEFPKEGPSILRIQQVVRGDSAAYFCASSPPGQAASLHFGNGTRLTVT.

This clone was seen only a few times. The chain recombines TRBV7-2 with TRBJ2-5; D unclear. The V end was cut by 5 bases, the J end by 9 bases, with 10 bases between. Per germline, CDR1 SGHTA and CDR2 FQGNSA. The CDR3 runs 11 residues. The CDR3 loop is CASSATQPQYF. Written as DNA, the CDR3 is TGTGCCAGCAGCGCCACCCAGCCCCAGTACTTC.

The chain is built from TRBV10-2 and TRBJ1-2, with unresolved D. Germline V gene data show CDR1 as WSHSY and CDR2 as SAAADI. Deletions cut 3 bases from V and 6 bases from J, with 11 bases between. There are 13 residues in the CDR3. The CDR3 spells CASSEWPGNGYTF. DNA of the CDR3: TGCGCCAGCAGTGAATGGCCGGGAAATGGCTACACCTTC.

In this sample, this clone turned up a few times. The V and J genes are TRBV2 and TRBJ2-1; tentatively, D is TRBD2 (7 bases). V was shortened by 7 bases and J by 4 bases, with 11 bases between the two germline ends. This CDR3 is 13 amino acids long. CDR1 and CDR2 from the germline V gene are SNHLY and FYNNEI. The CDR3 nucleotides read TGTGCCAGCAAGGGGGGGGTATACAATGAGCAGTTCTTC. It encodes CASKGGVYNEQFF. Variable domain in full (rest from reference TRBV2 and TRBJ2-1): EPEVTQTPSHQVTQMGQEVILRCVPISNHLYFYWYRQILGQKVEFLVSFYNNEISEKSEIFDDQFSVERPDGSNFTLKIRSTKLEDSAMYFCASKGGVYNEQFFGPGTRLTVL.

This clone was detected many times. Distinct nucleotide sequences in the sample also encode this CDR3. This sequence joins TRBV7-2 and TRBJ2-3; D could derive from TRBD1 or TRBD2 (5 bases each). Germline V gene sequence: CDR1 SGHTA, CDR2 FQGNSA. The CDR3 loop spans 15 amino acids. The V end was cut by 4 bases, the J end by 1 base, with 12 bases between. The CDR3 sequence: CASSSAGGGTDTQYF. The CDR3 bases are TGTGCCAGCAGCTCAGCTGGGGGAGGCACAGATACGCAGTATTTT. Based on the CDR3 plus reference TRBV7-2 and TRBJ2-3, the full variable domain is GAGVSQSPSNKVTEKGKDVELRCDPISGHTALYWYRQSLGQGLEFLIYFQGNSAPDKSGLPSDRFSAERTGGSVSTLTIQRTQQEDSAVYLCASSSAGGGTDTQYFGPGTRLTVL.

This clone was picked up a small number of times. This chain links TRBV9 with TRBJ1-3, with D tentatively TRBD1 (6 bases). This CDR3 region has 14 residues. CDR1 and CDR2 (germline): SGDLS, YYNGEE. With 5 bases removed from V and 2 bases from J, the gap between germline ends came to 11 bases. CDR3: CASSRDTPGNTIYF. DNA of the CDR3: TGTGCCAGCAGTCGGGACACTCCTGGAAACACCATATATTTT.